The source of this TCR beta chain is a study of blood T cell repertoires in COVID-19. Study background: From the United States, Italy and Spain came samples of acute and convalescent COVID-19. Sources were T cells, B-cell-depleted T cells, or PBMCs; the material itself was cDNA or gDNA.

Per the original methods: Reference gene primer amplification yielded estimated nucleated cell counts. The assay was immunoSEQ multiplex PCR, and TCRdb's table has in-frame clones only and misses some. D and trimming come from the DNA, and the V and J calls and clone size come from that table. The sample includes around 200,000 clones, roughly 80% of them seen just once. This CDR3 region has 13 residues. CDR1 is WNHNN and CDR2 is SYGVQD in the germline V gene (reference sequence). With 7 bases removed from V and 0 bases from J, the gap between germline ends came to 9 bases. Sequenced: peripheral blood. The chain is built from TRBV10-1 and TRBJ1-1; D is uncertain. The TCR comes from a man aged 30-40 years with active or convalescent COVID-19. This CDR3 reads CASKQSLNTEAFF. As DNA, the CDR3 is TGCGCCAGCAAACAATCCTTGAACACTGAAGCTTTCTTT.